This T cell receptor (beta chain) was sequenced for a study of technical replicates of blood from a few donors. The CDR3 totals 14 residues. Germline CDR1 SGHVS, CDR2 FQNEAQ. The ends were cut back, 1 base at V and 5 bases at J, with 9 bases in the middle. Clones were sequenced by immunoSEQ multiplex PCR, and TCRdb holds only the in-frame ones, with some missing. The sample contains 85,000 to 100,000 clones, 95% of which appear only once. The receptor was isolated from a human donor in good health. The chain employs TRBV7-8 and TRBJ2-1, with no clear D. The sequenced sample was T cells isolated from PBMCs. CDR3 coding DNA: TGTGCCAGCAGCTTAGAGGCAGGTAACAATGAGCAGTTCTTC. Translated, it gives CASSLEAGNNEQFF.